These 10 T cell receptor beta chains originate from one sample sequenced in a study of blood T cell repertoires in COVID-19. The data were produced by immunoSEQ multiplex PCR, yet TCRdb's version contains in-frame clones alone and is incomplete. This table has approximately 27,000 clones, approximately 82% appearing once. Source material: peripheral blood. These receptors all stem from a man in his 70s with acute or convalescent COVID-19.

This clone was observed a single time. The chain employs TRBV2 and TRBJ2-5; 8 nucleotides line up with TRBD1. With V trimmed by 7 bases and J by 5 bases, 12 bases remained unmatched. The length of the CDR3 is 15 residues. The germline V gene encodes CDR1 SNHLY and CDR2 FYNNEI. CDR3 in amino acids: CASTLQGAASETQYF. The CDR3 coding sequence is TGTGCCAGCACCCTGCAGGGGGCGGCTTCGGAGACCCAGTACTTC. Filled out from reference TRBV2 and TRBJ2-5, the complete variable domain reads EPEVTQTPSHQVTQMGQEVILRCVPISNHLYFYWYRQILGQKVEFLVSFYNNEISEKSEIFDDQFSVERPDGSNFTLKIRSTKLEDSAMYFCASTLQGAASETQYFGPGTRLLVL.

V and J are TRBV19 and TRBJ2-1, with a possible D match to TRBD1 (5 bases). CDR1 and CDR2 (germline): LNHDA, SQIVND (reference sequence). This CDR3 is 18 amino acids long. V was trimmed by 5 bases and J by 12 bases, leaving 32 bases between them. CDR3 DNA sequence: TGTGCCAGTAGTCCGAGACCTTGGAGAAGCAGGGTCAGTGGTTCGCAGTTCTTC. It yields the protein CASSPRPWRSRVSGSQFF.

The chain has TRBV11-1 and TRBJ2-3; D is possibly TRBD2 (6 bases). The germline V and J ends were trimmed by 3 bases and 6 bases, with 16 bases remaining between them. Per germline, CDR1 SGHAT and CDR2 FQDESV (reference sequence). This CDR3 contains 15 residues. The CDR3 loop reads CASSFASAAWDTQYF. The CDR3 nucleotides are TGTGCCAGCAGCTTTGCTAGCGCGGCCTGGGATACGCAGTATTTT. The full variable domain, in which reference TRBV11-1 and TRBJ2-3 provide the parts outside the CDR3, is EAEVAQSPRYKITEKSQAVAFWCDPISGHATLYWYRQILGQGPELLVQFQDESVVDDSQLPKDRFSAERLKGVDSTLKIQPAELGDSAMYLCASSFASAAWDTQYFGPGTRLTVL.

In this sample, this clone turned up a few times. The genes are TRBV29-1 and TRBJ2-7; 7 bases line up with TRBD1. The CDR3 spans 13 residues. V shed 7 bases and J 1 base; nucleotides not matched to a gene: 7. CDR1 and CDR2 from the germline V gene are SQVTM and ANQGSEA. As DNA, the CDR3 is TGCAGCGCTAGGACAGGCTCTTCCTACGAGCAGTACTTC. It codes for CSARTGSSYEQYF.

This sequence joins TRBV12-3 or TRBV12-4 and TRBJ1-4, with D unresolved. This CDR3 contains 13 residues. Deletions cut 1 base from V and 8 bases from J, with 8 bases between. In nucleotides, the CDR3 is TGTGCCAGCAGTTTAGTCTATCGCGAAAAACTGTTTTTT. It encodes CASSLVYREKLFF.

The rearrangement joins TRBV12-5 to TRBJ2-1; TRBD2 is a possible D gene (5 bases). The CDR3 runs 15 residues. The germline V gene has CDR1 LGHNT and CDR2 FRNRAP. V lost 5 bases and J lost 9, with 20 bases in between. This CDR3 is CASGPDRDLKGEQFF. The CDR3, as DNA: TGTGCTAGTGGTCCCGACCGGGATCTCAAAGGTGAGCAGTTCTTC. Filled out from reference TRBV12-5 and TRBJ2-1, the complete variable domain reads DARVTQTPRHKVTEMGQEVTMRCQPILGHNTVFWYRQTMMQGLELLAYFRNRAPLDDSGMPKDRFSAEMPDATLATLKIQPSEPRDSAVYFCASGPDRDLKGEQFFGPGTRLTVL.

This sequence joins TRBV4-2 and TRBJ2-7, with 8 bases that match TRBD2. The CDR3 contains 16 residues. Germline CDR1 LGHNA, CDR2 YNFKEQ. V lost 0 bases and J lost 0; bases outside the gene matches: 4. CDR3 residues: CASSQETGGSSYEQYF. CDR3 in DNA: TGTGCCAGCAGCCAAGAGACGGGAGGGAGCTCCTACGAGCAGTACTTC.

The chain recombines TRBV5-8 with TRBJ2-7, with a possible D match to TRBD1 (6 bases). Trimming removed 5 bases at V and 7 bases at J, with 10 bases between. The CDR3 contains 11 residues. The germline V gene has CDR1 SGHTS and CDR2 YDEGEE. Written as DNA, the CDR3 is TGTGCCAGCAGTTCAGGGGTTGAGCAGTACTTC. Amino acid sequence: CASSSGVEQYF.

V gene TRBV30 combines with J gene TRBJ1-4; 11 bases fit TRBD1. The length of the CDR3 is 12 residues. Germline CDR1 is GTSNPN and CDR2 is SVGIG (reference sequence). Germline trimming cut 8 bases from V and 8 bases from J; bases unmatched to any gene: 4. CDR3 residues: CAGGQGVEKLFF. CDR3 nucleotides: TGTGCCGGGGGACAGGGGGTCGAAAAACTGTTTTTT.

The chain carries TRBV5-8 and TRBJ2-6, with 7 bases lining up with TRBD1. Trimming took 3 bases from V and 2 from J; bases not matched to a gene: 11. The CDR3 spans 18 residues. The germline V gene encodes CDR1 SGHTS and CDR2 YDEGEE. The CDR3 DNA is TGTGCCAGCAGCTACCAAGGGGGCGCAATGACTGGGGCCAACGTCCTGACTTTC. Translating gives CASSYQGGAMTGANVLTF.